This entry features one T cell receptor beta chain sequence. Original analysis: Amplification of reference gene primers was used by the study to estimate nucleated cell counts. TCRdb's table, derived via immunoSEQ multiplex PCR, lists solely in-frame clones and lacks some. V, J and clone size are taken as reported in that table, and D and trimming were inferred from the DNA itself. The sample gives roughly 220,000 clones, 86% of which show up once; around 2% is in the top ten. The data were taken from a study of blood T cell repertoires in COVID-19. Turning to the study itself: The United States, Italy and Spain provided the acute and convalescent COVID-19 samples. T cells, B-cell-depleted T cells, or PBMCs supplied cDNA or gDNA.

With V trimmed by 5 bases and J by 4 bases, 2 bases remained unmatched. CDR3 length equals 13 residues. CDR1 and CDR2 (germline): SNHLY, FYNNEI. Sequenced sample: peripheral blood. The J gene is TRBJ2-1, the V gene TRBV2; 7 nucleotides agree with TRBD2. The clonotype comes from a man aged 30-40 years who had recovered from COVID-19. In DNA, the CDR3 is TGTGCCAGCAGTCTAGCGGCTTACAATGAGCAGTTCTTC. Encoded protein: CASSLAAYNEQFF. Combining the CDR3 with reference TRBV2 and TRBJ2-1 gives the whole variable domain EPEVTQTPSHQVTQMGQEVILRCVPISNHLYFYWYRQILGQKVEFLVSFYNNEISEKSEIFDDQFSVERPDGSNFTLKIRSTKLEDSAMYFCASSLAAYNEQFFGPGTRLTVL.